The present T cell receptor (beta chain) was sequenced within a study of regulatory T cells in long-lasting Graves disease. Study results and limitations: Thyroid tissue was not sampled; only peripheral blood was. Patients with persistent Graves' had lower TCR diversity than newly diagnosed patients.

As to time point: newly diagnosed GD, antithyroid drugs for less than 3 months. PBMC-extracted RNA yielded the TCR library. The CDR3 is 15 amino acids. Deletions cut 4 bases from V and 8 bases from J, with 18 bases between. The germline CDR1 and CDR2 sequences are SEHNR and FQNEAQ (reference sequence). The TCR beta library used iRepertoire HTBI primers with Arm-PCR amplification of CDR3. Each CDR3 protein is one row after TCRdb ran MiXCR on the multiplex PCR reads. The sample has about 540,000 distinct CDR3 sequences, approximately 13% seen once. The sample holds many counts of this clonotype. Its antigen is currently unknown. The same specimen was also included in a second study, on T cells in Graves' hyperthyroidism and ophthalmopathy.

The chain links TRBV7-9 to TRBJ2-1; D could derive from TRBD1 or TRBD2 (5 bases each). The sequencing used peripheral blood mononuclear cells (PBMCs), collected at new diagnosis, from a patient treated with antithyroid drugs. The sequence derives from a man aged 25-45 years with Graves disease. CDR3 sequence reads: CASSSARGLVDEQFF. The CDR3 region has the DNA TGTGCCAGCAGCTCCGCGAGGGGCCTCGTCGATGAGCAGTTCTTC.